This TCR beta chain was recovered during a study of cytomegalovirus exposure and HLA in healthy donors. Findings and caveats of the study: The authors enumerated some 160 TCR beta chains as linked to cytomegalovirus. CMV serostatus was the only recorded immune exposure for donors.

About this clone: The antigen remains unidentified.

Vbeta (60) and Jbeta (13) primers were used in the PCR. Original handling: Around 11 million shared chains were among the roughly 78 million unique TCR beta chains that a later analysis counted. Profiled with immunoSEQ multiplex PCR; TCRdb holds only in-frame clones, not every one. V, J and clone size derive from that table, while D and trimming were established from the DNA sequence. The sample has fewer than 200,000 clones, 70% to 80% seen once; the top ten hold 0.7% to 0.8%. CDR1 is SEHNR and CDR2 is FQNEAQ in the germline V gene (reference sequence). The CDR3 is made up of 10 amino acids. Trimming removed 8 bases at V and 6 bases at J, with 7 bases between.

The chain carries TRBV7-9 and TRBJ1-1, with D possibly TRBD1 on 5 matching bases. The sample consisted of PBMCs. The source is a female donor in good health and CMV-seronegative. This CDR3 reads CASGGAEAFF. Written as DNA, the CDR3 is TGTGCCAGCGGGGGGGCTGAAGCTTTCTTT.